One and the same sample provided the 19 T cell receptor beta chains below, sequenced in a study of OX40 agonist ivuxolimab in advanced cancers. Libraries were built with the immunoSEQ multiplex PCR assay. TCRdb provides this immuneACCESS table in a form limited to in-frame rearrangements. Some clones are lacking; in checked studies, under half of them reflect an unresolved V gene, and why the rest are absent is not known. Present in this sample are roughly 45,000 clones, more than 75% of which were seen just once. Together, the top ten hold around 2% of the sample. Sequencing was performed on CD4+ or CD8+ T cells sorted from blood, taken in a trial of the OX40 agonist ivuxolimab. Receptors originate from an adult with an advanced solid tumor such as melanoma, head and neck, liver or kidney cancer.

The chain has TRBV11-2 and TRBJ2-7; D not resolved. The length of the CDR3 is 14 residues. Germline CDR1 and CDR2: SGHAT and FQNNGV. Between the trimmed V and J ends, which lost 2 bases and 5 bases, there was a span of 13 bases. CDR3 amino acids: CASSLRTGWDEQYF. Written as DNA, the CDR3 is TGTGCCAGCAGCTTAAGAACCGGGTGGGACGAGCAGTACTTC.

The rearrangement links TRBV6-1 to TRBJ1-1; D is perhaps TRBD1 (6 bases). With 1 base removed from V and 3 bases from J, the gap between germline ends came to 12 bases. This CDR3 is built from 15 residues. Germline CDR1 MNHNS, CDR2 SASEGT. CDR3 in DNA: TGTGCCAGCAGTGAAGATCCAGGGGCGCACACTGAAGCTTTCTTT. Residues: CASSEDPGAHTEAFF.

This sequence joins TRBV29-1 and TRBJ2-1; no clear D gene. CDR1 is SQVTM and CDR2 is ANQGSEA in the germline V gene. V lost 4 bases, J lost 9 bases, and 4 bases lay in between. The CDR3 runs to 9 residues. CDR3 sequence reads: CSVVGEQFF. CDR3 sequence (DNA): TGCAGCGTTGTAGGTGAGCAGTTCTTC.

This chain uses TRBV9 with TRBJ2-3, with 9 nucleotides matching TRBD2. Germline assignment: CDR1 SGDLS and CDR2 YYNGEE. J was trimmed by 2 bases and V by 3 bases; bases with no gene match: 7. CDR3 length equals 16 residues. The DNA of the CDR3 is TGTGCCAGCAGCGCCCTAGCGGGGCCCCCCACAGATACGCAGTATTTT. This codes for CASSALAGPPTDTQYF.

The chain carries TRBV5-1 and TRBJ1-2; tentative D call: TRBD1 (6 bases). CDR1 is SGHRS, CDR2 YFSETQ, per germline. The CDR3 has 13 amino acids. V lost 4 bases and J lost 1, with 8 bases in between. In DNA, the CDR3 is TGCGCCAGCAGCGGAGGGGGTAACTATGGCTACACCTTC. This codes for CASSGGGNYGYTF.

The V call is TRBV10-3, the J call TRBJ2-7; 9 nucleotides align to TRBD1. The V segment lost 3 bases and the J segment 4 bases; nucleotides outside the gene matches: 4. CDR1 is ENHRY, CDR2 SYGVKD, per germline. The CDR3 consists of 14 residues. CDR3 sequence reads: CAISEGTGTYEQYF. Here the CDR3 DNA reads TGTGCCATCAGTGAAGGGACAGGGACTTACGAGCAGTACTTC.

The chain uses TRBV25-1 and TRBJ2-7; D unclear. This CDR3 spans 13 amino acids. Trimming cost V 7 bases and J 3 bases, with 13 bases left between them. The germline CDR1 and CDR2 sequences are MGHDK and SYGVNS. The CDR3 DNA reads TGTGCCAGCAAGGGCAGTCAAAACTACGAGCAGTACTTC. Translation gives CASKGSQNYEQYF.

The genes are TRBV14 and TRBJ2-3, with 7 bases matching TRBD2. CDR3 length: 14 residues. The V and J ends lost 1 base and 4 bases, in that order; junction bases with no gene match: 2. Germline CDR1 reads SGHDN; CDR2 reads FVKESK. The CDR3: CASSQALAADTQYF. DNA for the CDR3: TGTGCCAGCAGCCAAGCGCTAGCGGCAGATACGCAGTATTTT.

This clone occurred once. The CDR3 spells CASSYRDGYEQYF. The CDR3 nucleotides read TGTGCCAGCAGTTACAGGGATGGCTACGAGCAGTACTTC. V usage is TRBV6-6 and J usage is TRBJ2-7, with D unresolved. The CDR3 consists of 13 residues. V lost 2 bases to trimming and J lost 3 bases, with 8 bases between them. The V gene's germline CDR1 is MNHNY and CDR2 SVGAGI (reference sequence).

The chain has TRBV29-1 and TRBJ2-3; 8 bases agree with TRBD1. The CDR3 has 17 residues. The V gene end was trimmed by 5 bases and the J gene end by 3 bases; junction bases not matched to a gene: 16. Germline loops: CDR1 SQVTM, CDR2 ANQGSEA. This CDR3 is CSVPFYFRGRFTDTQYF. In DNA form, the CDR3 reads TGCAGCGTTCCCTTTTATTTCAGGGGGCGTTTTACAGATACGCAGTATTTT.

This chain links TRBV18 with TRBJ2-7; 8 bases are a match to TRBD1. J lost 6 bases, V lost 0 bases, and 1 base had no gene match. The CDR3 sequence is 13 residues long. CDR1 and CDR2 from the germline V gene are KGHSH and LQKENI. CDR3 residues: CASSPPGQVEQYF. Written as DNA, the CDR3 is TGTGCCAGCTCACCACCGGGACAGGTCGAGCAGTACTTC.

This rearrangement joins TRBV9 to TRBJ2-1; D may be TRBD1 or TRBD2 (5 bases each). This CDR3 has 15 residues. V lost 0 bases and J lost 7, with 14 bases in between. CDR1 SGDLS and CDR2 YYNGEE come from the germline V gene. The CDR3 DNA reads as TGTGCCAGCAGCGTAGACCCAGGGACGGGTAATGAGCAGTTCTTC. Its protein product is CASSVDPGTGNEQFF.

This chain uses TRBV5-1 with TRBJ2-5; a weak D match, TRBD1 (5 bases). V was clipped by 0 bases and J by 5 bases, with 14 bases between them. The CDR3 length is 15 residues. Germline CDR1 reads SGHRS; CDR2 reads YFSETQ. DNA for the CDR3: TGCGCCAGCAGCTTGGTTGGGGCTTCCGGGGAGACCCAGTACTTC. This codes for CASSLVGASGETQYF.

The chain carries TRBV14 and TRBJ2-1; 9 bases match TRBD2. Trimming at V came to 4 bases and at J to 4 bases, leaving 5 bases not matched to a gene. CDR1 is SGHDN, CDR2 FVKESK, per germline. This CDR3 spans 15 amino acids. CDR3 region: CASSPGLAPYNEQFF. Written as DNA, the CDR3 is TGTGCCAGCAGCCCCGGACTAGCGCCTTACAATGAGCAGTTCTTC.

The chain links TRBV6-5 to TRBJ2-2, with TRBD2 matching 10 bases. Per germline, CDR1 MNHEY and CDR2 SVGAGI. The V and J ends lost 4 bases and 4 bases, in that order; junction bases with no gene match: 6. The CDR3 runs to 16 residues. The CDR3 reads CASSSGSGGVTGELFF. DNA of the CDR3: TGTGCCAGCAGTTCCGGAAGCGGGGGGGTCACCGGGGAGCTGTTTTTT.

The chain joins TRBV4-2 to TRBJ2-5; 10 nucleotides line up with TRBD2. This CDR3 is built from 18 residues. Losses at the gene ends were 1 base for V and 5 bases for J; bases not matched to a gene: 13. CDR1 LGHNA and CDR2 YNFKEQ come from the germline V gene. The CDR3 DNA reads TGTGCCAGCAGCCAAGGGGGGAGGGCTAGCGGGAGTAGGGAGACCCAGTACTTC. It is translated as CASSQGGRASGSRETQYF.

The rearrangement joins TRBV10-3 to TRBJ2-3, with 14 bases identical to TRBD2. Per germline, CDR1 ENHRY and CDR2 SYGVKD. The CDR3 consists of 17 residues. V dropped 6 bases and J dropped 3; count of bases not matched to a gene: 8. The CDR3 region has the DNA TGTGCCATCAGGAAGACTAGCGGGGGGGTGGGTACAGATACGCAGTATTTT. It is translated as CAIRKTSGGVGTDTQYF.

This clone was found once. J is TRBJ2-3 and V is TRBV7-2; D possibly matches TRBD1 or TRBD2 (6 bases each). The V end lost 2 bases, the J end lost 0 bases, and 12 bases lay between the germline ends. The germline V gene encodes CDR1 SGHTA and CDR2 FQGNSA. This CDR3 is 16 amino acids long. For the CDR3, the DNA is TGTGCCAGCAGCTTACTTAGCGGACAGAGCACAGATACGCAGTATTTT. Protein product: CASSLLSGQSTDTQYF.

The chain uses TRBV6-6 and TRBJ2-1; D gene unclear. V was cut by 4 bases and J by 10 bases, with 11 bases left in between. This CDR3 comprises 12 residues. Germline CDR1 and CDR2: MNHNY and SVGAGI (reference sequence). The CDR3 is CASSSVWVEQFF. CDR3 sequence (DNA): TGTGCCAGCAGTTCGGTTTGGGTCGAGCAGTTCTTC.